A single sample is the source of the 14 T cell receptor beta chains below, sequenced in a study of cytomegalovirus exposure and HLA in healthy donors. Assay used: immunoSEQ multiplex PCR; TCRdb lists only in-frame clones, some missing. The sample comprises approximately 100,000 clones, roughly 87% of which are singletons, and 6% to 6.5% rests with the top ten. Sequenced sample: PBMCs. The source of these receptors is a young man in good health and CMV-seropositive.

This chain joins TRBV7-9 and TRBJ1-2; D not resolved. Trimming removed 5 bases at V and 7 bases at J, with 11 bases between. Germline CDR1 reads SEHNR; CDR2 reads FQNEAQ (reference sequence). This CDR3 is 12 amino acids long. CDR3 amino acids: CASSLFRVGYTF. CDR3 bases: TGTGCCAGCAGCCTCTTCCGGGTTGGCTACACCTTC.

J is TRBJ2-7 and V is TRBV6-1; 7 bases are a match to TRBD2. Germline lookup yields CDR1 MNHNS and CDR2 SASEGT. V trimming: 0 bases; J trimming: 0 bases; junction bases outside the gene matches: 2. The CDR3 is made up of 15 amino acids. The CDR3 DNA reads as TGTGCCAGCAGTGAAGCGGGAGGGCCCTCCTACGAGCAGTACTTC. Amino acid sequence: CASSEAGGPSYEQYF.

Here the CDR3 reads CASTPVGSYEQYF. For the CDR3, the DNA is TGTGCCAGCACCCCCGTCGGGTCCTACGAGCAGTACTTC. V and J are TRBV7-9 and TRBJ2-7, with D unclear. This CDR3 region has 13 residues. Trimming cost V 7 bases and J 1 base, with 11 bases left between them. CDR1 is SEHNR, CDR2 FQNEAQ, per germline (reference sequence).

In regard to this clone: Other nucleotide sequences in the sample specify the same CDR3. This chain links TRBV7-2 with TRBJ2-5; 10 positions match TRBD2. The CDR3 consists of 16 residues. Looked up from germline, CDR1 is SGHTA and CDR2 is FQGNSA. V gave up 5 bases and J gave up 5 bases; unmatched junction bases: 11. CDR3 DNA sequence: TGTGCCAGCAGCCTCCGGACTAGCGGCGGTGGGGAGACCCAGTACTTC. Its protein is CASSLRTSGGGETQYF.

V and J are TRBV6-6 and TRBJ1-1; D possibly corresponds to TRBD1 (5 bases). The CDR3 extends over 13 amino acids. V lost 0 bases and J lost 3, with 5 bases in between. In germline, CDR1 is MNHNY, CDR2 SVGAGI (reference sequence). CDR3 in amino acids: CASSYSRDTEAFF. CDR3 sequence (DNA): TGTGCCAGCAGTTACTCCAGGGACACTGAAGCTTTCTTT.

The chain uses TRBV10-3 and TRBJ1-1; 9 nucleotides match TRBD1. V gave up 2 bases and J gave up 4 bases; unmatched junction bases: 5. Germline CDR1 reads ENHRY; CDR2 reads SYGVKD. The CDR3 sequence is 15 residues long. The CDR3 bases are TGTGCCATCAGTGAGCTACAGGGGGCTGTCACTGAAGCTTTCTTT. Translation gives CAISELQGAVTEAFF.

The rearrangement joins TRBV15 to TRBJ2-7; D possibly corresponds to TRBD2 (5 bases). The CDR3 has 11 residues. The V gene lost 4 bases and the J gene lost 6 bases, with 7 bases spanning the gap. Germline CDR1 reads LNHNV; CDR2 reads YYDKDF (reference sequence). The CDR3 protein is CATSIGGEQYF. The CDR3 DNA reads TGTGCCACCAGCATAGGAGGCGAGCAGTACTTC.

The rearrangement uses TRBV29-1 and TRBJ1-2; D is undetermined. The germline V gene encodes CDR1 SQVTM and CDR2 ANQGSEA. The CDR3 totals 10 residues. The germline V and J ends were trimmed by 4 bases and 8 bases, with 8 bases remaining between them. The CDR3 reads CSVAGPGYTF. DNA of the CDR3: TGCAGCGTTGCAGGTCCGGGCTACACCTTC.

This chain joins TRBV7-3 and TRBJ2-2; D is unresolved. CDR3 length: 15 amino acids. Trimming removed 2 bases at V and 1 base at J, with 8 bases between. Germline V CDR1 and CDR2: SGHTA, FQGTGA. The CDR3 sequence is CASSLGLLNTGELFF. The CDR3 bases are TGTGCCAGCAGCTTAGGCTTGCTGAACACCGGGGAGCTGTTTTTT.

The CDR3 is CATHRTSGYNEQFF. The CDR3 region has the DNA TGTGCCACCCACCGGACTAGCGGTTACAATGAGCAGTTCTTC. This rearrangement joins TRBV13 to TRBJ2-1, with TRBD2 matching 10 bases. V shed 10 bases, J shed 4 bases, and the junction held 7 bases outside the gene matches. This CDR3 contains 14 residues. From germline, CDR1 is PRHDT and CDR2 FYEKMQ (reference sequence).

This sequence joins TRBV9 and TRBJ2-3, with 7 bases fitting TRBD2. After removal of 0 bases from V and 1 base from J, the junction contained 5 bases not matched to a gene. Per the germline V gene, CDR1 is SGDLS and CDR2 is YYNGEE. The CDR3 loop spans 16 amino acids. CDR3 amino acids: CASSVGWLAGTDTQYF. The CDR3 DNA reads as TGTGCCAGCAGCGTAGGTTGGCTAGCGGGCACAGATACGCAGTATTTT.

This clone was counted between two and nine times. The chain uses TRBV7-3 and TRBJ2-5, with unresolved D. The CDR3 is 14 residues long. Trimming left V 1 base short and J 5 bases short, with 11 bases between. CDR1 is SGHTA and CDR2 is FQGTGA in the germline V gene. The chain's CDR3 is CASSLSQDAETQYF. The CDR3 region has the DNA TGTGCCAGCAGCTTAAGCCAGGATGCTGAGACCCAGTACTTC.

This clone was counted a single time. The V call is TRBV9, the J call TRBJ1-3; TRBD1 matches at 8 bases. Unmatched junction bases numbered 10, after V lost 4 bases and J lost 4 bases. This CDR3 has 16 amino acids. Germline CDR1 is SGDLS and CDR2 is YYNGEE. CDR3 coding DNA: TGTGCCAGCAGCACCTCAAACAGGGGGGGAGGAAACACCATATATTTT. Translating gives CASSTSNRGGGNTIYF.

The rearrangement uses TRBV7-2 and TRBJ2-7; 7 bases are a match to TRBD1. CDR3 length: 12 residues. Trimming removed 6 bases from V and 3 bases from J; junction bases left unmatched: 2. Looked up from germline, CDR1 is SGHTA and CDR2 is FQGNSA. CDR3 bases: TGTGCCAGCAGTCCAGGGGGCTACGAGCAGTACTTC. It translates to CASSPGGYEQYF.